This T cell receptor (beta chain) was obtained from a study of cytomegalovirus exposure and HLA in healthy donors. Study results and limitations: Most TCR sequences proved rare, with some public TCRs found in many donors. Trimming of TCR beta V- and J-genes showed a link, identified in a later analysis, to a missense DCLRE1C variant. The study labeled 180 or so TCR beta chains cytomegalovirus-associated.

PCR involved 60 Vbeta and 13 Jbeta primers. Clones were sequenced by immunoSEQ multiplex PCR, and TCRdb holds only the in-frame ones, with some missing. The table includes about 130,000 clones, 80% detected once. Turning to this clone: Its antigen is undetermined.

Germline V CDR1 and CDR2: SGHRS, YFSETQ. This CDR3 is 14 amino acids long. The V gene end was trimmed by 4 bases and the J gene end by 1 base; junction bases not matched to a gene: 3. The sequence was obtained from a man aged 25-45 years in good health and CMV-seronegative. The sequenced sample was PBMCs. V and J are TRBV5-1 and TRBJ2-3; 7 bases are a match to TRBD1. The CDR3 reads CASSRQGGTDTQYF. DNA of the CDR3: TGCGCCAGCAGCAGACAGGGCGGCACAGATACGCAGTATTTT.